This paragraph reports one TCR beta chain. The record originates from a study of blood T cell repertoires in COVID-19. For the study at large: The United States, Italy and Spain were the sources of the acute and convalescent COVID-19 samples. The analysed material was cDNA or gDNA that came from T cells, B-cell-depleted T cells, or PBMCs.

Germline V gene data show CDR1 as ENHRY and CDR2 as SYGVKD. The ends lost 3 bases at V and 3 bases at J; junction bases unmatched: 1. The CDR3 sequence is 14 residues long. Original analysis: Amplification of reference gene primers was used by the study to estimate nucleated cell counts. Data came from immunoSEQ multiplex PCR; TCRdb stores just in-frame clones and leaves some out. The V and J calls and clone size are taken from that table; D and trimming were inferred from the DNA. The sample holds about 30,000 clones; around nine tenths are singletons and the top ten take 26%. This sequence joins TRBV10-3 and TRBJ2-7; 11 nucleotides match TRBD1. Sequencing used peripheral blood. This TCR was sampled from a human donor in a cohort sampled during active COVID-19. The CDR3 DNA is TGTGCCATCAGTGATGGGACAGGGGGCTACGAGCAGTACTTC. Protein product: CAISDGTGGYEQYF.